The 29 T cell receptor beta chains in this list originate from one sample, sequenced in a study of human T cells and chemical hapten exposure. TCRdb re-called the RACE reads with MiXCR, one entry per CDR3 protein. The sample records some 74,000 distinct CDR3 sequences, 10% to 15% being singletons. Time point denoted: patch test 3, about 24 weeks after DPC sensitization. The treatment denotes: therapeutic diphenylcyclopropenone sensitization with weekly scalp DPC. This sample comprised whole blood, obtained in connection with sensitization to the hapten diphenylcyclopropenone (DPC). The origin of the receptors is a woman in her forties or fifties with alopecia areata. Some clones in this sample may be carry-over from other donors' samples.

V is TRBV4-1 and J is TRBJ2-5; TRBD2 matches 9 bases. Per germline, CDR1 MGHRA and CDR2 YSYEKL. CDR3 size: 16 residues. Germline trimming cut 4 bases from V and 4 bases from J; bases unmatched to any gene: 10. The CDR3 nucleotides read TGCGCCAGCAGCCTCCGTCTAGCGGGACGGGGAGAGACCCAGTACTTC. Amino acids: CASSLRLAGRGETQYF.

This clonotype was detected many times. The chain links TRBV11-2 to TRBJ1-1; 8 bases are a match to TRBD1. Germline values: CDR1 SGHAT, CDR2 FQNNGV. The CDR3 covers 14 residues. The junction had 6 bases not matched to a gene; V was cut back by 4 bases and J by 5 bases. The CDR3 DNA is TGTGCCAGCAGCTCACAGGGGGGGGTTACTGAAGCTTTCTTT. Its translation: CASSSQGGVTEAFF.

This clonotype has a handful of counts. CDR3 amino acids: CASSPGQGTGGYTF. Here the CDR3 DNA reads TGTGCCAGCAGTCCGGGACAGGGGACGGGAGGCTACACCTTC. The V and J genes are TRBV12-3 or TRBV12-4 and TRBJ1-2; 10 bases fit TRBD1. Trimming removed 5 bases from V and 8 bases from J; junction bases left unmatched: 8. The CDR3 length is 14 residues.

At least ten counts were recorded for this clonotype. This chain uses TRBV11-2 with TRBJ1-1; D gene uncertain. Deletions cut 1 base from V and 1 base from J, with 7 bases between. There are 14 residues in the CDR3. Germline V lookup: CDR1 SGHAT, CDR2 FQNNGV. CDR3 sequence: CASSLASPNTEAFF. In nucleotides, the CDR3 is TGTGCCAGCAGCTTAGCCAGCCCGAACACTGAAGCTTTCTTT.

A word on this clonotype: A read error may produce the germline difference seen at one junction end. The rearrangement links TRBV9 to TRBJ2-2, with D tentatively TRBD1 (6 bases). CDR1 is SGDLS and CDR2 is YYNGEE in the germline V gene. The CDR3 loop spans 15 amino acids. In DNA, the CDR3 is TGTGCCAGTAGCGAGGGGGTCGTAAACACCGTGGAGCTGTTTTTT. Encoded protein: CASSEGVVNTVELFF. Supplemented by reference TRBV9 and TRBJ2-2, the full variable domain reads DSGVTQTPKHLITATGQRVTLRCSPRSGDLSVYWYQQSLDQGLQFLIQYYNGEERAKGNILERFSAQQFPDLHSELNLSSLELGDSALYFCASSEGVVNTVELFFGEGSRLTVL.

CDR3 nucleotides: TGTGCCAGCAGCTTGTGGAACAATGAGCAGTTCTTC. This codes for CASSLWNNEQFF. The rearrangement joins TRBV7-6 to TRBJ2-1; D gene ambiguous. The CDR3 consists of 12 residues. Trimming removed 3 bases at V and 5 bases at J, with 5 bases between. Germline V CDR1 and CDR2: SGHVS, FNYEAQ.

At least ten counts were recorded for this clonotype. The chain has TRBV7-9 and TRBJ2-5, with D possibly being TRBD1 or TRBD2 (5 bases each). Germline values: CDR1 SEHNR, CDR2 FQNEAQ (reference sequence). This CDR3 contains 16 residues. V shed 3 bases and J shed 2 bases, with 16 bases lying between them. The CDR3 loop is CASSFSGTPAQETQYF. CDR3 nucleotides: TGTGCCAGCAGCTTTTCCGGGACGCCCGCTCAAGAGACCCAGTACTTC.

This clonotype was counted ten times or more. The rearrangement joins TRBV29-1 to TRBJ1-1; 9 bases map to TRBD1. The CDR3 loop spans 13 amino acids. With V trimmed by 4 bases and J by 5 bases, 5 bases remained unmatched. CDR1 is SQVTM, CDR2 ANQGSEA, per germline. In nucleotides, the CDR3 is TGCAGCGTTGCCCTCGACAGGGGGACTGAAGCTTTCTTT. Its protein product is CSVALDRGTEAFF. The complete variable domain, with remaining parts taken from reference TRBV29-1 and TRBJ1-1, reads SAVISQKPSRDICQRGTSLTIQCQVDSQVTMMFWYRQQPGQSLTLIATANQGSEATYESGFVIDKFPISRPNLTFSTLTVSNMSPEDSSIYLCSVALDRGTEAFFGQGTRLTVV.

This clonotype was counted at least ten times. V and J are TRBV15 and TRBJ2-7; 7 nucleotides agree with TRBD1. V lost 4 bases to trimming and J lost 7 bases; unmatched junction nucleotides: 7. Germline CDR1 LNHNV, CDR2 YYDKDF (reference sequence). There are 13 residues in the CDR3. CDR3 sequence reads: CATSITQGREQYF. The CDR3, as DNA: TGTGCCACCAGCATAACACAGGGGCGGGAGCAGTACTTC.

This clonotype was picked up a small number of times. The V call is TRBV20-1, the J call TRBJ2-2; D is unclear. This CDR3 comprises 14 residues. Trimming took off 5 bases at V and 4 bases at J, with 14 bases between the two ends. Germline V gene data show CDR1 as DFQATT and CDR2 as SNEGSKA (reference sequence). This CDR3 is CSARKKGVTGELFF. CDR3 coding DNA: TGCAGTGCTCGCAAAAAGGGTGTCACCGGGGAGCTGTTTTTT.

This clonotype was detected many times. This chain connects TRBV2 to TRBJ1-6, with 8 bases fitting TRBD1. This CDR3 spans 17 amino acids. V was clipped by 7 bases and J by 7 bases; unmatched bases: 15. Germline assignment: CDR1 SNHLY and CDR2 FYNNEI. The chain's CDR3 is CASKGGQGRFWNSPLHF. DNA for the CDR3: TGTGCCAGCAAAGGTGGACAGGGAAGGTTTTGGAATTCACCCCTCCACTTT.

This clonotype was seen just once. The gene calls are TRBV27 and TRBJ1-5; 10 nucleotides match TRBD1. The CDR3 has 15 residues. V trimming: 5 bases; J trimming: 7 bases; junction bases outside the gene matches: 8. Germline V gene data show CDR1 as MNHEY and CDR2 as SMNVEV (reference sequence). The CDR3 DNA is TGTGCCAGCAGTAGGGCCGGGACAGGGGACCAGCCCCAGCATTTT. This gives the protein CASSRAGTGDQPQHF.

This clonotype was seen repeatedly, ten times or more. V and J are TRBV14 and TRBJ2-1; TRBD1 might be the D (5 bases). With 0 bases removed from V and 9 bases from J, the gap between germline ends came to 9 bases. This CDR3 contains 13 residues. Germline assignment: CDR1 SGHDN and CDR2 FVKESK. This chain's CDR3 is CASSQDLRGEQFF. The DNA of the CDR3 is TGTGCCAGCAGCCAAGATCTTAGGGGTGAGCAGTTCTTC.

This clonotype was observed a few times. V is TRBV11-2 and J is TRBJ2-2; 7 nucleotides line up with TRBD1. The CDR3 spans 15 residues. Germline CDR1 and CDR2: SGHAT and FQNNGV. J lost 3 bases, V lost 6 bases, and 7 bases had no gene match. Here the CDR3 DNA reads TGTGCCAGCAGGTCCACAGGGGTATACACCGGGGAGCTGTTTTTT. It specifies CASRSTGVYTGELFF.

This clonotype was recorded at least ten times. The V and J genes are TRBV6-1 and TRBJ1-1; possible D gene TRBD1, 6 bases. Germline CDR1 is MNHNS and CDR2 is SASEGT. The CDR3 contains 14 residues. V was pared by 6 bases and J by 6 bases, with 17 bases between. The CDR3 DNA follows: TGTGCCAGCAGCCCCAAGGGGGGGGAGGCTGAAGCTTTCTTT. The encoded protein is CASSPKGGEAEAFF.

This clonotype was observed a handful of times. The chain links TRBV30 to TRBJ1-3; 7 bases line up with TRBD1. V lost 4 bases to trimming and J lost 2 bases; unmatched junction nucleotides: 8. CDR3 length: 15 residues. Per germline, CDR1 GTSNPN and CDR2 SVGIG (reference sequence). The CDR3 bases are TGTGCCTGGAACCGACAGGGACTAGCTGGAAACACCATATATTTT. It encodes CAWNRQGLAGNTIYF.

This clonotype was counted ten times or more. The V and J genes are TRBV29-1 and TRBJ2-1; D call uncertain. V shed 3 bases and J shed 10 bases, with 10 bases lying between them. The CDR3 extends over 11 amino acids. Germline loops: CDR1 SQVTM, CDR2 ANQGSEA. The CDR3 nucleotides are TGCAGCGTTGACCTTGTAGAGGAGCAGTTCTTC. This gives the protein CSVDLVEEQFF.

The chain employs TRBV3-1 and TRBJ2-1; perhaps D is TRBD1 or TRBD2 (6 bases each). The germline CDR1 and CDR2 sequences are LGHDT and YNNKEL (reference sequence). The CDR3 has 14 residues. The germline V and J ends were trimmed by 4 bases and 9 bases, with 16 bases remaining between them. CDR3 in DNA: TGTGCCAGCAGCCTCGGGGGCGTTTACGGTGAGCAGTTCTTC. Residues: CASSLGGVYGEQFF.

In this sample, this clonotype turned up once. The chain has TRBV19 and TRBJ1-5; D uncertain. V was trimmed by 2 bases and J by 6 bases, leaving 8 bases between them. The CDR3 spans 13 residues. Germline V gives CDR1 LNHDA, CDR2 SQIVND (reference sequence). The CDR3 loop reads CASSITLGQPQHF. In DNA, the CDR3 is TGTGCCAGTAGTATAACCCTAGGTCAGCCCCAGCATTTT.

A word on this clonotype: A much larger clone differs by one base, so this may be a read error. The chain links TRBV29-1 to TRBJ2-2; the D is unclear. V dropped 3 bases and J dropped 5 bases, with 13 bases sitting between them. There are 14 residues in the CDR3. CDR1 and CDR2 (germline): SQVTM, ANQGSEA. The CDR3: CSVDKGRWTGELFF. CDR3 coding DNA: TGCAGCGTTGATAAAGGCAGGTGGACCGGGGAGCTGTTTTTT.

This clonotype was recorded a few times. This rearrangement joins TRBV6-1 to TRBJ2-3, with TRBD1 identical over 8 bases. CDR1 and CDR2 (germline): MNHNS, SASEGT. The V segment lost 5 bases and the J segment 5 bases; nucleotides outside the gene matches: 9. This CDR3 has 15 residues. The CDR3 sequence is CASSTDRVRQDTQYF. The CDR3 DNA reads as TGTGCCAGCAGTACGGACAGGGTTCGACAAGATACGCAGTATTTT.

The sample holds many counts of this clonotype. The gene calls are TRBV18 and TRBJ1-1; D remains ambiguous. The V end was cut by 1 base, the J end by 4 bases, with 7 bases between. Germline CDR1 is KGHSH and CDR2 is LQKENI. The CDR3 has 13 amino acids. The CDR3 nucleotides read TGTGCCAGCTCACCACTCGAAAGCACTGAAGCTTTCTTT. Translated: CASSPLESTEAFF.

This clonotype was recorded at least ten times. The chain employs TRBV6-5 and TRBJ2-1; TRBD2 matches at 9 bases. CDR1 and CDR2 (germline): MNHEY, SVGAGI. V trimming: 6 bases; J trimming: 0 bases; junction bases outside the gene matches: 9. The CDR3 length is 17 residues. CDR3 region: CASRMTSGLSSYNEQFF. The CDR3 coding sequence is TGTGCCAGCAGAATGACTAGCGGTCTGAGCTCCTACAATGAGCAGTTCTTC.

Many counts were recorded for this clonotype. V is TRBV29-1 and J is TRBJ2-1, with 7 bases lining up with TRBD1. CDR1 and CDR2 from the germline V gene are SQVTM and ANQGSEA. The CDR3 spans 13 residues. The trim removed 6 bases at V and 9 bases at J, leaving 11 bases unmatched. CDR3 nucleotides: TGCAGCGTGACAGGGCTCCACTACGTTGAGCAGTTCTTC. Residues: CSVTGLHYVEQFF.

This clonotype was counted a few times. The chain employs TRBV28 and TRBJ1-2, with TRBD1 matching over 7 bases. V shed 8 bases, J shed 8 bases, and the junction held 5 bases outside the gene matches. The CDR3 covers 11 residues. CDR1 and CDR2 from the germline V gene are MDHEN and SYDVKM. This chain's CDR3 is CASGTASGYTF. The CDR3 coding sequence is TGTGCCAGCGGGACAGCGTCCGGCTACACCTTC.

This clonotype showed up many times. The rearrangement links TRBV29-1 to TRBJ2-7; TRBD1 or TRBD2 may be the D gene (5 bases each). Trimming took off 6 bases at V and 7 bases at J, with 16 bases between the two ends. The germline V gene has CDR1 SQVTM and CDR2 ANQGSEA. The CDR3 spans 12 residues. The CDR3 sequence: CSVAGTDREQYF. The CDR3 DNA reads TGCAGCGTGGCCGGGACGGATAGGGAGCAGTACTTC.

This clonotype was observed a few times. The CDR3 loop reads CASSLLREMAQETQYF. For the CDR3, the DNA is TGTGCCAGCAGCCTTCTTCGGGAAATGGCCCAAGAGACCCAGTACTTC. This chain uses TRBV7-9 with TRBJ2-5, with D maybe TRBD2 (5 bases). This CDR3 region has 16 residues. Trimming removed 5 bases from V and 1 base from J, with 17 bases in between. In germline, CDR1 is SEHNR, CDR2 FQNEAQ (reference sequence).

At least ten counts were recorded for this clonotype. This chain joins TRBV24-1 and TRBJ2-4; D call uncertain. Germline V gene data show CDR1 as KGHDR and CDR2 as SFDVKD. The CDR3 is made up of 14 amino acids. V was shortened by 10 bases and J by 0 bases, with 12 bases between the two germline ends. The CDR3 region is CATRDDLAKNIQYF. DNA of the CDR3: TGTGCCACGAGAGACGACCTAGCCAAAAACATTCAGTACTTC.

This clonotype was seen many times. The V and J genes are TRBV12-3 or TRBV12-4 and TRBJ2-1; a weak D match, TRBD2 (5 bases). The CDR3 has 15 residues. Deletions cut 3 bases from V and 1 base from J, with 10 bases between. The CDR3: CASSFSASSYNEQFF. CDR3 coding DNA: TGTGCCAGCAGTTTTAGCGCTAGTTCCTACAATGAGCAGTTCTTC.